These 31 T cell receptor beta chains were all obtained from the same sample, sequenced in a study of T cell changes during pregnancy in multiple sclerosis. Some clones are missing from TCRdb's copy, which holds only in-frame ones; the method was immunoSEQ multiplex PCR. The data contain 40,000 to 50,000 clones, around 84% of them singletons. The starting material was CD4+ T cells from peripheral blood mononuclear cells, obtained before pregnancy. The receptors come from a female donor with multiple sclerosis, enrolled in a pregnancy study.

The genes are TRBV27 and TRBJ2-7; 11 bases fit TRBD2. V shed 6 bases, J shed 5 bases, and the junction held 9 bases outside the gene matches. The CDR3 consists of 15 residues. Germline CDR1 is MNHEY and CDR2 is SMNVEV (reference sequence). For the CDR3, the DNA is TGTGCCAGCAGGACCTTTAGCGGGGGGGTACACGAGCAGTACTTC. Translating gives CASRTFSGGVHEQYF.

This chain links TRBV19 with TRBJ2-1; 7 nucleotides line up with TRBD2. V gave up 6 bases and J gave up 7 bases; unmatched junction bases: 9. The CDR3 runs 14 residues. Germline-derived CDR1 and CDR2 are LNHDA and SQIVND (reference sequence). The CDR3 sequence: CASRSGAVGNEQFF. CDR3 nucleotides: TGTGCCAGTAGGAGCGGGGCCGTGGGGAATGAGCAGTTCTTC.

The chain has TRBV2 and TRBJ2-3, with D tentatively TRBD1 (6 bases). Germline V gene data show CDR1 as SNHLY and CDR2 as FYNNEI. Deletions cut 6 bases from V and 4 bases from J, with 14 bases between. This CDR3 has 14 residues. CDR3 in amino acids: CASSDRRGSDTQYF. The CDR3 DNA is TGTGCCAGCAGCGATCGCAGGGGTTCAGATACGCAGTATTTT.

The chain employs TRBV5-1 and TRBJ2-7; D is undetermined. V shed 0 bases and J shed 0 bases, with 10 bases lying between them. Germline V gives CDR1 SGHRS, CDR2 YFSETQ. The CDR3 sequence is 15 residues long. In DNA, the CDR3 is TGCGCCAGCAGCTTGGGACTGCTGAGCTCCTACGAGCAGTACTTC. Protein: CASSLGLLSSYEQYF. The complete variable domain, with remaining parts taken from reference TRBV5-1 and TRBJ2-7, reads KAGVTQTPRYLIKTRGQQVTLSCSPISGHRSVSWYQQTPGQGLQFLFEYFSETQRNKGNFPGRFSGRQFSNSRSEMNVSTLELGDSALYLCASSLGLLSSYEQYFGPGTRLTVT.

V and J are TRBV29-1 and TRBJ1-3, with 7 bases identical to TRBD1. The CDR3 is 16 residues long. The germline V gene has CDR1 SQVTM and CDR2 ANQGSEA. J was trimmed by 0 bases and V by 1 base; bases with no gene match: 6. The CDR3 bases are TGCAGCGTTGAAGGGGGAGCAGGGGGCTCTGGAAACACCATATATTTT. Translated, it gives CSVEGGAGGSGNTIYF.

The J gene is TRBJ2-3, the V gene TRBV7-2; 12 positions match TRBD2. The CDR3 length is 16 residues. CDR1 SGHTA and CDR2 FQGNSA come from the germline V gene. The ends lost 5 bases at V and 2 bases at J; junction bases unmatched: 5. The chain's CDR3 is CASSPLAGGSTDTQYF. The DNA of the CDR3 is TGTGCCAGCAGCCCACTAGCGGGGGGATCCACAGATACGCAGTATTTT. The whole variable domain, remainder taken from reference TRBV7-2 and TRBJ2-3, is GAGVSQSPSNKVTEKGKDVELRCDPISGHTALYWYRQSLGQGLEFLIYFQGNSAPDKSGLPSDRFSAERTGGSVSTLTIQRTQQEDSAVYLCASSPLAGGSTDTQYFGPGTRLTVL.

The chain carries TRBV11-1 and TRBJ2-1; D not certain. CDR1 SGHAT and CDR2 FQDESV come from the germline V gene (reference sequence). The V end was cut by 6 bases, the J end by 0 bases, with 12 bases between. The CDR3 has 15 residues. The CDR3 reads CASSPDSSSYNEQFF. The CDR3 nucleotides are TGTGCCAGCAGTCCCGACTCGAGCTCCTACAATGAGCAGTTCTTC.

The V gene is TRBV19, the J gene TRBJ2-1, with 12 bases lining up with TRBD2. Losses at the gene ends were 9 bases for V and 11 bases for J; bases not matched to a gene: 8. Germline assignment: CDR1 LNHDA and CDR2 SQIVND (reference sequence). This CDR3 contains 13 residues. In nucleotides, the CDR3 is TGTGCCAGCGCCCTAGCGGGAGGGGGGAAGCAGTTCTTC. Translation: CASALAGGGKQFF.

V is TRBV6-5 and J is TRBJ1-4; TRBD1 agrees at 9 bases. Germline CDR1 and CDR2: MNHEY and SVGAGI. The CDR3 has 15 residues. J gave up 8 bases and V 6 bases, and 10 bases lay outside the gene matches. CDR3 sequence: CASRLPGQGGEKLFF. CDR3 bases: TGTGCCAGCAGGCTTCCGGGACAGGGAGGCGAAAAACTGTTTTTT.

This clone was found a few times. The gene calls are TRBV7-3 and TRBJ1-1, with a tentative D call TRBD1 (5 bases). The length of the CDR3 is 15 residues. CDR1 and CDR2 (germline): SGHTA, FQGTGA. The V end lost 5 bases, the J end lost 1 base, and 14 bases lay between the germline ends. CDR3 in DNA: TGTGCCAGCAGCCCCCAGGGAACAGGGAACACTGAAGCTTTCTTT. Its translation is CASSPQGTGNTEAFF.

The gene calls are TRBV30 and TRBJ2-3; TRBD2 is a possible D gene (6 bases). Trimming left V 5 bases short and J 2 bases short, with 14 bases between. Germline lookup yields CDR1 GTSNPN and CDR2 SVGIG (reference sequence). The CDR3 extends over 14 amino acids. CDR3 residues: CAWGGTFLTDTQYF. CDR3 nucleotides: TGTGCCTGGGGGGGGACTTTCCTCACAGATACGCAGTATTTT.

The J gene is TRBJ1-1, the V gene TRBV6-5; D remains unclear. Germline assignment: CDR1 MNHEY and CDR2 SVGAGI. V was pared by 6 bases and J by 9 bases, with 17 bases between. CDR3 length: 13 residues. The CDR3 coding sequence is TGTGCCAGCAGCTCCCCCTTGGCCATAAAAGCTTTCTTT. Its translation: CASSSPLAIKAFF.

Notes on this clone: Other DNA sequences in the same sample also yield this CDR3. The chain uses TRBV27 and TRBJ2-2, with D tentatively TRBD1 (6 bases). V was trimmed by 6 bases and J by 1 base, leaving 9 bases between them. In germline, CDR1 is MNHEY, CDR2 SMNVEV (reference sequence). This CDR3 has 14 residues. Here the CDR3 DNA reads TGTGCCAGCAGCCCGACAGGGAACACCGGGGAGCTGTTTTTT. Its translation: CASSPTGNTGELFF.

This chain joins TRBV12-5 and TRBJ2-3; tentatively, D is TRBD2 (5 bases). V lost 0 bases to trimming and J lost 5 bases, with 6 bases between them. The CDR3 runs to 13 residues. Germline V gene data show CDR1 as LGHNT and CDR2 as FRNRAP. The CDR3 sequence is CASGLVRGDTQYF. DNA of the CDR3: TGTGCTAGTGGTTTGGTACGGGGAGATACGCAGTATTTT.

This clone came up once. This chain links TRBV5-1 with TRBJ2-3; 13 bases fit TRBD2. This CDR3 region has 16 residues. V was clipped by 4 bases and J by 5 bases; unmatched bases: 7. The germline V gene has CDR1 SGHRS and CDR2 YFSETQ. The CDR3 nucleotides are TGCGCCAGCAGCCCAGGACTAGCGGGAGTAGAAGATACGCAGTATTTT. Protein product: CASSPGLAGVEDTQYF.

The rearrangement joins TRBV6-5 to TRBJ1-5; the D gene is possibly TRBD1 (5 bases). Germline-derived CDR1 and CDR2 are MNHEY and SVGAGI. The CDR3 has 13 amino acids. Trimming took off 5 bases at V and 7 bases at J, with 12 bases between the two ends. The CDR3 loop is CASSQGGEQPQHF. CDR3 coding DNA: TGTGCCAGCAGTCAGGGTGGTGAGCAGCCCCAGCATTTT.

By proportion, this clone is medium-sized (0.01 to 0.1%). V gene TRBV5-1 combines with J gene TRBJ2-7; 10 bases are a match to TRBD2. Losses at the gene ends were 2 bases for V and 5 bases for J; bases not matched to a gene: 7. Germline V gene data show CDR1 as SGHRS and CDR2 as YFSETQ. The CDR3 totals 15 residues. CDR3 nucleotides: TGCGCCAGCAGCTTAAAGCTAGCGGGAGCACACGAGCAGTACTTC. Translated: CASSLKLAGAHEQYF.

This clone was detected only once. The chain recombines TRBV7-2 with TRBJ2-3; no firm D call. Germline V gene lookup returns CDR1 SGHTA and CDR2 FQGNSA. The CDR3 contains 13 residues. Trimming shortened V by 6 bases and J by 0 bases, and 7 bases separated the two germline ends. CDR3 amino acids: CASSPGSTDTQYF. DNA for the CDR3: TGTGCCAGCAGTCCCGGGAGCACAGATACGCAGTATTTT.

Only one count was recorded for this clone. This chain joins TRBV10-3 and TRBJ1-2; 12 nucleotides line up with TRBD1. This CDR3 is 14 amino acids long. V lost 7 bases, J lost 8 bases, and 8 bases stayed unmatched. The germline CDR1 and CDR2 sequences are ENHRY and SYGVKD. This CDR3 reads CAITPGQGAWGYTF. DNA for the CDR3: TGTGCCATCACCCCGGGACAGGGGGCGTGGGGCTACACCTTC.

The chain couples TRBV11-1 to TRBJ2-1; 16 nucleotides match TRBD2. The CDR3 is 18 residues long. The J segment lost 5 bases and the V segment lost 5 bases, leaving 9 bases of the junction unmatched. Per germline, CDR1 SGHAT and CDR2 FQDESV (reference sequence). The CDR3 sequence is CASSRPGLAGGPHNEQFF. The CDR3, as DNA: TGTGCCAGCAGCCGGCCGGGACTAGCGGGGGGGCCTCACAATGAGCAGTTCTTC.

The V call is TRBV18, the J call TRBJ2-1; 7 bases match TRBD2. V lost 3 bases to trimming and J lost 0 bases; unmatched junction nucleotides: 11. This CDR3 has 18 amino acids. The germline gives CDR1 KGHSH, CDR2 LQKENI. In nucleotides, the CDR3 is TGTGCCAGCTCACCTCCGGCTGGGAGGGAGGTCTCCTACAATGAGCAGTTCTTC. It yields the protein CASSPPAGREVSYNEQFF.

This rearrangement joins TRBV5-1 to TRBJ2-1; D possibly corresponds to TRBD1 (6 bases). Trimming left V 1 base short and J 1 base short, with 6 bases between. The CDR3 has 14 amino acids. Germline loops: CDR1 SGHRS, CDR2 YFSETQ. Here the CDR3 DNA reads TGCGCCAGCAGCTTGACAGGGTCCTACAATGAGCAGTTCTTC. Its translation: CASSLTGSYNEQFF.

The genes are TRBV5-1 and TRBJ2-1, with TRBD2 identical over 12 bases. Germline lookup yields CDR1 SGHRS and CDR2 YFSETQ. V dropped 4 bases and J dropped 9; count of bases not matched to a gene: 11. The CDR3 runs to 16 residues. The CDR3 DNA reads as TGCGCCAGCAGCCCACTAGCGGGAGGACTTAACGGTGAGCAGTTCTTC. Protein product: CASSPLAGGLNGEQFF.

The rearrangement uses TRBV27 and TRBJ2-7; D may be TRBD2 (6 bases). CDR1 and CDR2 from the germline V gene are MNHEY and SMNVEV (reference sequence). V was cut by 3 bases and J by 2 bases, with 17 bases left in between. The CDR3 length is 16 residues. The CDR3 nucleotides are TGTGCCAGCAGTTTTATCTGGGGGGAGCCACCCTACGAGCAGTACTTC. Translation: CASSFIWGEPPYEQYF.

The chain carries TRBV7-3 and TRBJ1-1, with D possibly matching TRBD1 (6 bases). CDR1 and CDR2 from the germline V gene are SGHTA and FQGTGA. This CDR3 spans 13 amino acids. With 8 bases removed from V and 1 base from J, the gap between germline ends came to 11 bases. CDR3 loop: CASLQGPNTEAFF. CDR3 in DNA: TGTGCCAGCCTCCAGGGGCCGAACACTGAAGCTTTCTTT.

The chain recombines TRBV6-5 with TRBJ1-3; 8 bases line up with TRBD1. The germline CDR1 and CDR2 sequences are MNHEY and SVGAGI. This CDR3 spans 16 amino acids. The ends lost 4 bases at V and 2 bases at J; junction bases unmatched: 7. The CDR3 DNA follows: TGTGCCAGCAGTTCCTGGACAGGGCAGACTGGAAACACCATATATTTT. The encoded protein is CASSSWTGQTGNTIYF.

This clone was recorded at least ten times. This sequence joins TRBV19 and TRBJ2-7, with 12 bases that match TRBD1. The ends lost 6 bases at V and 5 bases at J; junction bases unmatched: 14. The V gene's germline CDR1 is LNHDA and CDR2 SQIVND (reference sequence). The CDR3 runs 17 residues. The CDR3 reads CASSPEGGTGGWDEQYF. The DNA of the CDR3 is TGTGCCAGTAGCCCCGAGGGCGGGACAGGGGGCTGGGACGAGCAGTACTTC.

The gene calls are TRBV5-6 and TRBJ2-7, with TRBD1 matching 7 bases. The V and J ends lost 2 bases and 10 bases, in that order; junction bases with no gene match: 9. The length of the CDR3 is 13 residues. The germline gives CDR1 SGHDT, CDR2 YYEEEE. CDR3 loop: CASSLGDSQQQYF. The CDR3 bases are TGTGCCAGCAGCTTAGGGGACAGCCAGCAACAGTACTTC.

The chain links TRBV25-1 to TRBJ1-2, with a possible D match to TRBD1 (5 bases). The ends were cut back, 3 bases at V and 7 bases at J, with 18 bases in the middle. The CDR3 is made up of 15 amino acids. Germline V CDR1 and CDR2: MGHDK, SYGVNS. The CDR3 here is CASSDPGTISIGYTF. In nucleotides, the CDR3 is TGTGCCAGCAGTGACCCCGGGACTATTTCTATTGGCTACACCTTC.

The V call is TRBV7-8, the J call TRBJ1-2; 12 nucleotides align to TRBD1. V dropped 5 bases and J dropped 3; count of bases not matched to a gene: 4. The CDR3 consists of 15 residues. The V gene's germline CDR1 is SGHVS and CDR2 FQNEAQ. Here the CDR3 DNA reads TGTGCCAGCAGCGCGGGACAGGGGGCGGACTATGGCTACACCTTC. Protein: CASSAGQGADYGYTF.

In its sample, this clone was seen a few times. The chain uses TRBV7-9 and TRBJ2-7; TRBD1 agrees at 8 bases. This CDR3 has 15 residues. V shed 5 bases, J shed 3 bases, and the junction held 9 bases outside the gene matches. Looked up from germline, CDR1 is SEHNR and CDR2 is FQNEAQ (reference sequence). In DNA, the CDR3 is TGTGCCAGCAGCCCTACCGGGACAGGTGACTACGAGCAGTACTTC. Protein: CASSPTGTGDYEQYF.